This TCR beta chain was sequenced for a study of monozygotic twins with inflammatory bowel disease. General study findings and limits: Similarity of repertoires did not differ between concordant and discordant twins, possibly from limited power. Added variability in patient repertoires may stem from differing immunosuppressive treatments.

Whole blood that had not undergone T cell sorting provided the isolated total RNA. Of note for this clonotype: The antigen remains undetermined.

Researchers generated cDNA in eight separate reactions per sample. TCRdb reworked the 5' RACE reads into one entry per CDR3 protein, no DNA. The sample table sets out fewer than 450,000 distinct CDR3 sequences. The material sequenced was blood. The origin of this receptor is a human donor with ulcerative colitis or Crohn's disease, or a healthy co-twin of an affected twin (not recorded which).

The CDR3 loop reads CASSLRYYEQYF. V gene TRBV28 combines with J gene TRBJ2-7. This CDR3 region has 12 residues. Germline V gives CDR1 MDHEN, CDR2 SYDVKM.